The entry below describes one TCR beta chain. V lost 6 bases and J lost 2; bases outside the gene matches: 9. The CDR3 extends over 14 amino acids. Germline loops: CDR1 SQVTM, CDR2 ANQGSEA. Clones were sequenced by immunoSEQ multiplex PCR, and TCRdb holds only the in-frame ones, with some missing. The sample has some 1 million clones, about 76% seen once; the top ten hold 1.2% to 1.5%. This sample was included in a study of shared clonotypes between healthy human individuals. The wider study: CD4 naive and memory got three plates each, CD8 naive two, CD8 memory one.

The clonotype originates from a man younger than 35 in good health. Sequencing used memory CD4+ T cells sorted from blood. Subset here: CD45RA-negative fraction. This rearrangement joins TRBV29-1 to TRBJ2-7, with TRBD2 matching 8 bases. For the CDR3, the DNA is TGCAGCGTCGCCAAAGCGGGGGTAACCTACGAGCAGTACTTC. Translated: CSVAKAGVTYEQYF.